Presented here are 5 T cell receptor beta chains from one specimen sequenced in a study of response to subunit inactivated influenza vaccine. TCRdb re-derived calls from the RT-PCR reads in MiXCR, one entry per CDR3 protein. The table lists about 620,000 distinct CDR3 sequences, 10% to 12% of them singletons. These data are also associated with another study on T cells expressing NK-cell markers. That source reports: Beta-chain TCR cDNA was generated via 5'RACE template switching with UMIs.

The sequencing used PBMCs from blood, collected on the day of vaccination. The receptors were gathered from a man aged 50-59 years who received an inactivated influenza vaccine.

This clonotype was observed a handful of times. This chain's CDR3 is CASSQDVSYNEQFF. The CDR3 bases are TGCGCCAGCAGCCAAGATGTCTCCTACAATGAGCAGTTCTTC. The chain has TRBV4-3 and TRBJ2-1; D call uncertain. The germline V and J ends were trimmed by 0 bases and 0 bases, with 3 bases remaining between them. CDR3 length: 14 residues. Germline assignment: CDR1 LGHNA and CDR2 YSLEER.

The chain recombines TRBV6-1 with TRBJ2-6; D unclear. From germline, CDR1 is MNHNS and CDR2 SASEGT. This CDR3 is built from 17 residues. The ends were cut back, 6 bases at V and 2 bases at J, with 17 bases in the middle. The CDR3 is CASSAGFAVAGANVLTF. In DNA form, the CDR3 reads TGTGCCAGCAGCGCCGGTTTCGCAGTGGCTGGGGCCAACGTCCTGACTTTC.

DNA for the CDR3: TGTGCCAGCAGTTCCCCAAGCGGGGGGGCCTACGAGCAGTTCTTC. It specifies CASSSPSGGAYEQFF. The chain uses TRBV27 and TRBJ2-7; 10 nucleotides align to TRBD2. The better agreement between TRBJ2-1 and the DNA end casts doubt on the J call. Germline CDR1 and CDR2: MNHEY and SMNVEV (reference sequence). The CDR3 is 15 amino acids.

The chain couples TRBV29-1 to TRBJ2-1; D is perhaps TRBD1 (6 bases). There are 14 residues in the CDR3. CDR1 and CDR2 (germline): SQVTM, ANQGSEA. Trimming took off 6 bases at V and 7 bases at J, with 19 bases between the two ends. The CDR3 here is CSVVTGLRGNEQFF. The DNA of the CDR3 is TGCAGCGTGGTAACAGGGTTAAGAGGGAATGAGCAGTTCTTC.

This clonotype occurred a few times. The chain uses TRBV12-3 or TRBV12-4 and TRBJ2-2; 7 nucleotides agree with TRBD2. The CDR3 extends over 16 amino acids. V lost 5 bases, J lost 6 bases, and 12 bases stayed unmatched. CDR3: CASSPPSGIVAGELFF. The CDR3 nucleotides are TGTGCCAGCAGTCCCCCCAGCGGGATTGTGGCCGGGGAGCTGTTTTTT.